This TCR beta chain was found in a study of technical replicates of blood from several donors. Sequencing used immunoSEQ multiplex PCR; TCRdb keeps in-frame clones, though not all of them. The sample has nearly 80,000 clones, about 90% seen once. The ends lost 5 bases at V and 6 bases at J; junction bases unmatched: 9. The CDR3 is 15 amino acids. Germline loops: CDR1 MDHEN, CDR2 SYDVKM. The TCR originated in a human donor in good health. The chain has TRBV28 and TRBJ2-1; 8 nucleotides align to TRBD1. Sequencing input: T cells isolated from PBMCs. CDR3 region: CASSPGQGSANEQFF. The DNA of the CDR3 is TGTGCCAGCAGTCCCGGACAGGGATCGGCCAATGAGCAGTTCTTC.